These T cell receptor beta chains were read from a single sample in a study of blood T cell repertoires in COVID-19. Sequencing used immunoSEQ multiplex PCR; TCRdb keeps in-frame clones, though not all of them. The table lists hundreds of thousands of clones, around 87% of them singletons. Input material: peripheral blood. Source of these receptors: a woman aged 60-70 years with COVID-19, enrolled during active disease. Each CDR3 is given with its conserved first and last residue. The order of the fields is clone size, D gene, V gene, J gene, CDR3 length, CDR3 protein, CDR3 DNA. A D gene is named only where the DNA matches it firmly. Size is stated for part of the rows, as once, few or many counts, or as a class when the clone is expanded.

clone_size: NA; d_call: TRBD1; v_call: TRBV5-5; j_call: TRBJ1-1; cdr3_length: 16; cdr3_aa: CASSLVRGATNTEAFF; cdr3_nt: TGTGCCAGCAGCTTAGTCAGGGGGGCCACGAACACTGAAGCTTTCTTT
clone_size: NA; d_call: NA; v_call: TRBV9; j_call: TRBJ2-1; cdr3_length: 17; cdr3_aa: CASSLQGPGATYNEQFF; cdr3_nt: TGTGCCAGCAGCTTACAGGGCCCCGGGGCAACCTACAATGAGCAGTTCTTC
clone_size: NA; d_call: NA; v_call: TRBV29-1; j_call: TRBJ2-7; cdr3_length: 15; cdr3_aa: CSVVGPLRATYEQYF; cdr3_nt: TGCAGCGTGGTAGGGCCCTTGAGGGCTACCTACGAGCAGTACTTC
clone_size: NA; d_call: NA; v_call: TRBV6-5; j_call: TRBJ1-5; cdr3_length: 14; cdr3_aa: CASNRIRGNQPQHF; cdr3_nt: TGTGCCAGCAATCGTATCCGGGGCAATCAGCCCCAGCATTTT
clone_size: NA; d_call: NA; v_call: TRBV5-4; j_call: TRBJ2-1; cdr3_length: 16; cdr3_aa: CASSLAPLVANNEQFF; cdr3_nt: TGTGCCAGCAGCTTAGCCCCCCTCGTTGCGAACAATGAGCAGTTCTTC
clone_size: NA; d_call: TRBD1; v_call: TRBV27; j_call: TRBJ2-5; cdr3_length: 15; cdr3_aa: CASSNPGTGGGTQYF; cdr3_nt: TGTGCCAGCAGCAATCCCGGGACAGGAGGAGGGACCCAGTACTTC
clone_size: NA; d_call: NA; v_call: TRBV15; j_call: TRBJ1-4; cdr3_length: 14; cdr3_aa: CATSRQGLNEKLFF; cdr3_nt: TGTGCCACCAGCAGACAGGGTCTAAATGAAAAACTGTTTTTT
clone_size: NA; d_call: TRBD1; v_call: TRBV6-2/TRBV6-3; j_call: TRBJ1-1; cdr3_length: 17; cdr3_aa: CASSSFPSTGTVPEAFF; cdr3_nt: TGTGCCAGCAGTTCCTTCCCATCAACAGGGACAGTCCCTGAAGCTTTCTTT
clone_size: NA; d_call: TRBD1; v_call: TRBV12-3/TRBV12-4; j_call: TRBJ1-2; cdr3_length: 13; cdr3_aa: CASSRDRDYGYTF; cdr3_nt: TGTGCCAGCAGTCGGGACAGGGACTATGGCTACACCTTC
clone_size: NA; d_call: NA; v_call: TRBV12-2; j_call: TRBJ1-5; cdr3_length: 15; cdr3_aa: CASRLAQVRNQPQHF; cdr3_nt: TGTGCAAGTCGCTTAGCACAGGTCCGCAATCAGCCCCAGCATTTT
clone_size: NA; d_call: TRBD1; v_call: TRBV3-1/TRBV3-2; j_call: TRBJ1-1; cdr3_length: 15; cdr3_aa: CASSPRQGPNTEAFF; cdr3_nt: TGTGCCAGCAGCCCTAGACAGGGGCCGAACACTGAAGCTTTCTTT
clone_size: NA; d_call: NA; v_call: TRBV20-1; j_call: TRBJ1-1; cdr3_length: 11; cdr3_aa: CSAARETEAFF; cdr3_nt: TGCAGTGCTGCCCGGGAGACTGAAGCTTTCTTT
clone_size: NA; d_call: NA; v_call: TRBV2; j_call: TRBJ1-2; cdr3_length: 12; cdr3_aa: CASSTGNYGYTF; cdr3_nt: TGTGCCAGCAGTACAGGGAACTATGGCTACACCTTC
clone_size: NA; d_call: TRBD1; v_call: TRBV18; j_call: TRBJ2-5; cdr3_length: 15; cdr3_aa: CASSPSDRAKETQYF; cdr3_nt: TGTGCCAGCTCACCAAGTGACAGGGCTAAAGAGACCCAGTACTTC
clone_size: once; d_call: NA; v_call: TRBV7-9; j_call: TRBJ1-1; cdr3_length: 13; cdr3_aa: CASSPPMSTEAFF; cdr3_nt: TGTGCCAGCAGCCCCCCCATGAGTACTGAAGCTTTCTTT
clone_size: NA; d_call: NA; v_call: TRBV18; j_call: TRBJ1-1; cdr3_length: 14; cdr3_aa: CASSPDRLNTEAFF; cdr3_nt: TGTGCCAGCTCACCGGACAGATTGAACACTGAAGCTTTCTTT
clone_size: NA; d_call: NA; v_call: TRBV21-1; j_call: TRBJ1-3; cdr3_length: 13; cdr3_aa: CVLGDSSGNTIYF; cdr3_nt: TGCGTGCTGGGGGACTCCTCTGGAAACACCATATATTTT
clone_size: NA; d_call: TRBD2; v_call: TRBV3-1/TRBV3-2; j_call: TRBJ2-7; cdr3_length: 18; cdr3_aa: CASSQATGTSGGTYEQYF; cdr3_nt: TGTGCCAGCAGCCAAGCCACCGGGACTAGCGGGGGGACCTACGAGCAGTACTTC